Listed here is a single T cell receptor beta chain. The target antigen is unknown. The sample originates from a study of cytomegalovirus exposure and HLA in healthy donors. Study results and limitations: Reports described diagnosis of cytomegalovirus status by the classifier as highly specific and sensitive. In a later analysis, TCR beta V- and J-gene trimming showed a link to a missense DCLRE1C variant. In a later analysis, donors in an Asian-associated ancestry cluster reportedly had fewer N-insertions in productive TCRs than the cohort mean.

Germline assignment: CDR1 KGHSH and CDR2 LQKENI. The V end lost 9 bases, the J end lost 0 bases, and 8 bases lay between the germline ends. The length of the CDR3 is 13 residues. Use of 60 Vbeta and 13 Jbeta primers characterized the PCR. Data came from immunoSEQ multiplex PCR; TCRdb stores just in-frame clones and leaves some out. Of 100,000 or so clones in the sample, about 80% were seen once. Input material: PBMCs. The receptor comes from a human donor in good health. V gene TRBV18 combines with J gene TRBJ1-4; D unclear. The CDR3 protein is CASSIATNEKLFF. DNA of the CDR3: TGTGCCAGTTCCATTGCAACTAATGAAAAACTGTTTTTT.